These 13 T cell receptor beta chains share one sample of origin, sequenced in a study of blood T cell repertoires in COVID-19. Assay used: immunoSEQ multiplex PCR; TCRdb lists only in-frame clones, some missing. The data contain under 100,000 clones, over 80% of them seen just once; the ten biggest clones take up around 3.3%. Source material: peripheral blood. These receptors all come from a man in his fifties with acute or convalescent COVID-19.

The chain has TRBV6-2 or TRBV6-3 and TRBJ2-7, with 10 nucleotides matching TRBD2. The CDR3 consists of 17 residues. After removal of 4 bases from V and 0 bases from J, the junction contained 9 bases not matched to a gene. Germline values: CDR1 MNHEY, CDR2 SVGEGT. The CDR3 bases are TGTGCCAGCAGTTCGAGGTTTCTAGCGGGGGACTCCTACGAGCAGTACTTC. It is translated as CASSSRFLAGDSYEQYF.

This clone was picked up many times. The chain carries TRBV7-2 and TRBJ2-3, with 15 bases that match TRBD2. Germline values: CDR1 SGHTA, CDR2 FQGNSA. Unmatched junction bases numbered 5, after V lost 5 bases and J lost 2 bases. This CDR3 has 17 residues. This CDR3 is CASSLGTSGRHTDTQYF. For the CDR3, the DNA is TGTGCCAGCAGCCTTGGGACTAGCGGGAGGCACACAGATACGCAGTATTTT.

This sequence joins TRBV5-5 and TRBJ2-7, with TRBD1 matching 8 bases. CDR1 and CDR2 (germline): SGHKS, YYEKEE (reference sequence). V was clipped by 5 bases and J by 2 bases; unmatched bases: 3. This CDR3 is 13 amino acids long. CDR3 nucleotides: TGTGCCAGCAGTCGACAGGGGACCTACGAGCAGTACTTC. The encoded protein is CASSRQGTYEQYF. Complete variable domain (other parts from reference TRBV5-5 and TRBJ2-7): DAGVTQSPTHLIKTRGQQVTLRCSPISGHKSVSWYQQVLGQGPQFIFQYYEKEERGRGNFPDRFSARQFPNYSSELNVNALLLGDSALYLCASSRQGTYEQYFGPGTRLTVT.

The V call is TRBV19, the J call TRBJ1-6, with 8 bases identical to TRBD1. Looked up from germline, CDR1 is LNHDA and CDR2 is SQIVND (reference sequence). The CDR3 runs to 15 residues. V dropped 5 bases and J dropped 10; count of bases not matched to a gene: 10. DNA for the CDR3: TGTGCCAGTAGTGTCCGGGACAGGAGATTATCACCCCTCCACTTT. Its translation is CASSVRDRRLSPLHF.

This clone came up many times. V gene TRBV5-4 combines with J gene TRBJ1-2; 8 bases map to TRBD1. Germline V gives CDR1 SGHNT, CDR2 YYREEE (reference sequence). The CDR3 covers 19 residues. Trimming took 1 base from V and 2 from J; bases not matched to a gene: 16. Written as DNA, the CDR3 is TGTGCCAGCAGCTTGCGTCTTTCGACAGGGGCTAAGGTCAACTATGGCTACACCTTC. It yields the protein CASSLRLSTGAKVNYGYTF.

The CDR3 here is CASSASPGGGGASEQFF. CDR3 DNA sequence: TGTGCCAGCAGCGCCTCCCCCGGGGGCGGGGGGGCGTCGGAGCAGTTCTTC. This chain links TRBV9 with TRBJ2-1; 9 bases are shared with TRBD2. Trimming at V came to 3 bases and at J to 10 bases, leaving 17 bases not matched to a gene. Germline values: CDR1 SGDLS, CDR2 YYNGEE. The CDR3 has 17 residues.

The chain joins TRBV6-2 or TRBV6-3 to TRBJ2-7, with D possibly matching TRBD2 (6 bases). The CDR3 covers 16 residues. Trimming removed 6 bases from V and 3 bases from J, with 21 bases in between. Germline loops: CDR1 MNHEY, CDR2 SVGEGT. CDR3 sequence (DNA): TGTGCCAGCAGCCCGCAGGGAGGCGGTACCCGCTACGAGCAGTACTTC. Translation: CASSPQGGGTRYEQYF.

The rearrangement joins TRBV4-2 to TRBJ1-1; 8 positions agree with TRBD1. Germline trimming cut 5 bases from V and 6 bases from J; bases unmatched to any gene: 8. The germline V gene has CDR1 LGHNA and CDR2 YNFKEQ. This CDR3 region has 14 residues. The chain's CDR3 is CASSGKDRDSEAFF. The CDR3 bases are TGTGCCAGCAGCGGAAAGGACAGGGACTCTGAAGCTTTCTTT.

The sample holds one count of this clone. DNA of the CDR3: TGTGCCAGCAGCGAATGGGGTCTGCGTACAGCGGAAGAGCAGTACTTC. Translation gives CASSEWGLRTAEEQYF. The V call is TRBV7-2, the J call TRBJ2-7, with a weak D call TRBD2 (5 bases). The V end lost 5 bases, the J end lost 7 bases, and 24 bases lay between the germline ends. Germline CDR1 and CDR2: SGHTA and FQGNSA. The CDR3 extends over 16 amino acids. Full variable domain (outside the CDR3, taken from reference TRBV7-2 and TRBJ2-7): GAGVSQSPSNKVTEKGKDVELRCDPISGHTALYWYRQSLGQGLEFLIYFQGNSAPDKSGLPSDRFSAERTGGSVSTLTIQRTQQEDSAVYLCASSEWGLRTAEEQYFGPGTRLTVT.

This chain connects TRBV27 to TRBJ1-1; D is unresolved. Trimming removed 0 bases at V and 4 bases at J, with 9 bases between. This CDR3 has 14 residues. Germline V gene lookup returns CDR1 MNHEY and CDR2 SMNVEV (reference sequence). CDR3 nucleotide sequence: TGTGCCAGCAGTTTATCAGAGGGTGGCACTGAAGCTTTCTTT. Translated: CASSLSEGGTEAFF.

This clone was seen more than once but under ten times. The chain has TRBV5-1 and TRBJ1-3; TRBD1 might be the D (5 bases). With 4 bases removed from V and 1 base from J, the gap between germline ends came to 9 bases. CDR3 length: 14 amino acids. Germline V gene data show CDR1 as SGHRS and CDR2 as YFSETQ. The CDR3 here is CASSRDSSGNTIYF. The DNA of the CDR3 is TGCGCCAGCAGCCGAGACAGTTCTGGAAACACCATATATTTT. The full variable domain, with the rest looked up from reference TRBV5-1 and TRBJ1-3, is KAGVTQTPRYLIKTRGQQVTLSCSPISGHRSVSWYQQTPGQGLQFLFEYFSETQRNKGNFPGRFSGRQFSNSRSEMNVSTLELGDSALYLCASSRDSSGNTIYFGEGSWLTVV.

The genes are TRBV11-3 and TRBJ1-1, with D maybe TRBD1 (5 bases). The CDR3 is 15 residues long. V shed 1 base and J shed 0 bases, with 9 bases lying between them. The V gene's germline CDR1 is SGHNT and CDR2 YENEEA. The CDR3: CASSLGRGVNTEAFF. CDR3 DNA: TGTGCCAGCAGCTTAGGTAGGGGCGTGAACACTGAAGCTTTCTTT.

The gene calls are TRBV14 and TRBJ2-2, with TRBD1 matching over 9 bases. The J segment lost 2 bases and the V segment lost 5 bases, leaving 9 bases of the junction unmatched. The CDR3 contains 17 residues. Germline assignment: CDR1 SGHDN and CDR2 FVKESK. The CDR3 sequence is CASSSLPGQGNTGELFF. The CDR3 nucleotides are TGTGCCAGCAGCTCCCTCCCGGGACAGGGCAACACCGGGGAGCTGTTTTTT.